One and the same sample provided the 23 T cell receptor beta chains below, sequenced in a study of blood T cell repertoires in COVID-19 (dated by TCRdb to 2020 to 2022). Libraries were prepared through the immunoSEQ multiplex PCR assay. In TCRdb, the immuneACCESS table is reduced to in-frame sequences with V and J assigned. These tables do not hold every clone; where another copy was compared, an unresolved V gene accounts for under half, and the others remain unexplained. This sample is represented by some 60,000 clones; 90% of them were singletons. In total, the top ten clones hold roughly 1.3% of the sample. Sequences were obtained from peripheral blood. All receptors derive from a man in his 60s with acute or convalescent COVID-19.

This chain joins TRBV18 and TRBJ2-2, with 7 bases fitting TRBD1. The V gene's germline CDR1 is KGHSH and CDR2 LQKENI. There are 19 residues in the CDR3. V shed 4 bases and J 4 bases; nucleotides not matched to a gene: 18. The CDR3 nucleotides are TGTGCCAGCTCACTGAGCCATCCCTTTGAGGGGGCGGCCACCGGGGAGCTGTTTTTT. This gives the protein CASSLSHPFEGAATGELFF.

This chain joins TRBV5-1 and TRBJ1-2; D uncertain. Germline CDR1 reads SGHRS; CDR2 reads YFSETQ. The V end lost 2 bases, the J end lost 7 bases, and 12 bases lay between the germline ends. This CDR3 region has 13 residues. CDR3 coding DNA: TGCGCCAGCAGCTTCGAACGGGATCGTGGCTACACCTTC. Translating it yields CASSFERDRGYTF.

The chain joins TRBV5-4 to TRBJ1-6; perhaps TRBD1 as D (5 bases). Trimming cost V 2 bases and J 4 bases, with 13 bases left between them. This CDR3 is built from 16 residues. Germline lookup yields CDR1 SGHNT and CDR2 YYREEE (reference sequence). In nucleotides, the CDR3 is TGTGCCAGCAGCTTTGGGGGGGAGATTTATAATTCACCCCTCCACTTT. The encoded protein is CASSFGGEIYNSPLHF. The whole variable domain, remainder taken from reference TRBV5-4 and TRBJ1-6, is ETGVTQSPTHLIKTRGQQVTLRCSSQSGHNTVSWYQQALGQGPQFIFQYYREEENGRGNFPPRFSGLQFPNYSSELNVNALELDDSALYLCASSFGGEIYNSPLHFGNGTRLTVT.

V is TRBV5-5 and J is TRBJ2-2; no reliable D call. Trimming pared 2 bases from V and 1 base from J, leaving 6 bases between. CDR1 is SGHKS, CDR2 YYEKEE, per germline (reference sequence). The CDR3 covers 14 residues. CDR3 DNA sequence: TGTGCCAGCAGCTTCCCAGGGAACACCGGGGAGCTGTTTTTT. Protein: CASSFPGNTGELFF.

This clone was detected a few times. The rearrangement uses TRBV7-3 and TRBJ2-6; D gene uncertain. Germline CDR1 SGHTA, CDR2 FQGTGA. This CDR3 is built from 15 residues. Trimming shortened V by 4 bases and J by 0 bases, and 7 bases separated the two germline ends. The CDR3 DNA is TGTGCCAGCAGCTCTCCCCTCTCTGGGGCCAACGTCCTGACTTTC. Encoded protein: CASSSPLSGANVLTF.

This chain connects TRBV29-1 to TRBJ2-2; TRBD1 aligns across 8 bases. This CDR3 spans 16 amino acids. Looked up from germline, CDR1 is SQVTM and CDR2 is ANQGSEA. V lost 3 bases to trimming and J lost 6 bases; unmatched junction nucleotides: 12. The CDR3 spells CSVDAGGAYVAGELFF. The CDR3 nucleotides read TGCAGCGTTGATGCAGGGGGCGCGTATGTCGCCGGGGAGCTGTTTTTT.

This chain connects TRBV30 to TRBJ1-2, with D possibly being TRBD1 (6 bases). V lost 4 bases and J 0 bases, leaving 21 bases between the germline ends. The V gene's germline CDR1 is GTSNPN and CDR2 SVGIG (reference sequence). The CDR3 extends over 17 amino acids. Here the CDR3 DNA reads TGTGCCTGGACCCGCGGGGGGCAGGCCCCATCTAACTATGGCTACACCTTC. It encodes CAWTRGGQAPSNYGYTF.

This clone was counted between two and nine times. This sequence joins TRBV6-1 and TRBJ1-5; 10 bases fit TRBD1. From germline, CDR1 is MNHNS and CDR2 SASEGT. V lost 3 bases and J lost 4; bases outside the gene matches: 9. The CDR3 loop spans 17 amino acids. CDR3 region: CASSDRQGALPNQPQHF. The CDR3 coding sequence is TGTGCCAGCAGTGATAGACAGGGGGCTTTACCAAATCAGCCCCAGCATTTT.

The V call is TRBV19, the J call TRBJ1-3, with 8 bases fitting TRBD1. This CDR3 is built from 16 residues. The germline V gene has CDR1 LNHDA and CDR2 SQIVND (reference sequence). Losses at the gene ends were 6 bases for V and 2 bases for J; bases not matched to a gene: 9. CDR3 residues: CASRSAGGRAGNTIYF. CDR3 nucleotides: TGTGCCAGTAGATCCGCAGGGGGCCGGGCTGGAAACACCATATATTTT.

The rearrangement uses TRBV7-9 and TRBJ1-5; possibly TRBD1 for D (5 bases). Trimming pared 7 bases from V and 7 bases from J, leaving 11 bases between. This CDR3 region has 12 residues. Germline loops: CDR1 SEHNR, CDR2 FQNEAQ (reference sequence). The CDR3 here is CASTFPGQPQHF. CDR3 sequence (DNA): TGTGCCAGCACCTTCCCAGGGCAGCCCCAGCATTTT.

The chain joins TRBV5-1 to TRBJ1-5, with D possibly TRBD1 on 6 matching bases. Trimming took 3 bases from V and 9 from J, leaving 13 bases between them. The CDR3 extends over 13 amino acids. CDR1 and CDR2 (germline): SGHRS, YFSETQ. The CDR3 is CASSSKGEWPQHF. In DNA, the CDR3 is TGCGCCAGCAGCTCGAAGGGGGAATGGCCCCAGCATTTT. Full variable domain (outside the CDR3, taken from reference TRBV5-1 and TRBJ1-5): KAGVTQTPRYLIKTRGQQVTLSCSPISGHRSVSWYQQTPGQGLQFLFEYFSETQRNKGNFPGRFSGRQFSNSRSEMNVSTLELGDSALYLCASSSKGEWPQHFGDGTRLSIL.

V usage is TRBV3-1 (or the pseudogene TRBV3-2) and J usage is TRBJ1-6; D uncertain. In germline, CDR1 is LGHDT, CDR2 YNNKEL (reference sequence). The CDR3 contains 12 residues. The V and J ends lost 3 bases and 10 bases respectively, with 7 bases between them. CDR3 loop: CASSQTSSPLHF. CDR3 sequence (DNA): TGTGCCAGCAGCCAGACTTCCTCACCCCTCCACTTT.

This clone was picked up one time. V usage is TRBV7-9 and J usage is TRBJ2-7; the D gene is possibly TRBD1 (6 bases). CDR3 length: 14 residues. Germline CDR1 is SEHNR and CDR2 is FQNEAQ (reference sequence). With 1 base removed from V and 3 bases from J, the gap between germline ends came to 10 bases. The CDR3 nucleotides are TGTGCCAGCAGCTTAGATCAGGGGATCTACGAGCAGTACTTC. It specifies CASSLDQGIYEQYF. The variable domain in full, with the rest retrieved from reference TRBV7-9 and TRBJ2-7, is DTGVSQNPRHKITKRGQNVTFRCDPISEHNRLYWYRQTLGQGPEFLTYFQNEAQLEKSRLLSDRFSAERPKGSFSTLEIQRTEQGDSAMYLCASSLDQGIYEQYFGPGTRLTVT.

CDR3 coding DNA: TGTGCCAGCAGCTCAACTTGGGACAGGGACCCAAACGAGCAGTACTTC. Protein: CASSSTWDRDPNEQYF. The V gene is TRBV7-9, the J gene TRBJ2-7; 9 bases are a match to TRBD1. Losses at the gene ends were 4 bases for V and 5 bases for J; bases not matched to a gene: 12. The CDR3 is 16 residues long. The germline V gene encodes CDR1 SEHNR and CDR2 FQNEAQ (reference sequence).

This chain links TRBV14 with TRBJ2-7, with TRBD1 as a possible D gene (6 bases). Germline V gene sequence: CDR1 SGHDN, CDR2 FVKESK. V lost 5 bases to trimming and J lost 1 base, with 12 bases between them. This CDR3 has 14 amino acids. This CDR3 reads CASSDKQGSYEQYF. CDR3 bases: TGTGCCAGCAGCGACAAACAGGGTTCCTACGAGCAGTACTTC. Based on the CDR3 plus reference TRBV14 and TRBJ2-7, the full variable domain is EAGVTQFPSHSVIEKGQTVTLRCDPISGHDNLYWYRRVMGKEIKFLLHFVKESKQDESGMPNNRFLAERTGGTYSTLKVQPAELEDSGVYFCASSDKQGSYEQYFGPGTRLTVT.

V and J are TRBV5-1 and TRBJ1-2; 9 nucleotides align to TRBD1. This CDR3 spans 15 amino acids. Germline CDR1 reads SGHRS; CDR2 reads YFSETQ. V lost 0 bases, J lost 4 bases, and 4 bases stayed unmatched. For the CDR3, the DNA is TGCGCCAGCAGCTTGGAGGGGACAGGGATCTATGGCTACACCTTC. Protein: CASSLEGTGIYGYTF.

J is TRBJ1-4 and V is TRBV5-3; a possible D gene is TRBD1 (5 bases). TRBV5-3 is recorded as an ORF, its role being uncertain. The V end lost 0 bases, the J end lost 0 bases, and 12 bases lay between the germline ends. This CDR3 comprises 17 residues. The CDR3, as DNA: TGTGCCAGAAGCTTGGACGGGGGGGTTGCAACTAATGAAAAACTGTTTTTT. Translation: CARSLDGGVATNEKLFF.

V is TRBV2 and J is TRBJ1-6; TRBD1 matches at 7 bases. V lost 6 bases to trimming and J lost 5 bases; unmatched junction nucleotides: 7. Germline lookup yields CDR1 SNHLY and CDR2 FYNNEI. This CDR3 has 15 amino acids. This CDR3 is CASRLTGVNNSPLHF. The CDR3 bases are TGTGCCAGCAGGCTTACAGGGGTGAATAATTCACCCCTCCACTTT.

The chain carries TRBV3-1 (or the pseudogene TRBV3-2) and TRBJ2-7, with a tentative D call TRBD2 (5 bases). Germline CDR1 reads LGHDT; CDR2 reads YNNKEL (reference sequence). CDR3 length: 11 residues. Trimming stripped 8 bases from V and 0 bases from J, with 5 bases between. CDR3 amino acids: CASGSSYEQYF. The CDR3 DNA sequence: TGTGCCAGCGGGAGCTCCTACGAGCAGTACTTC.

The chain recombines TRBV7-8 with TRBJ1-1, with TRBD1 identical over 7 bases. The V segment lost 5 bases and the J segment 0 bases; nucleotides outside the gene matches: 6. CDR3 length equals 15 residues. The V gene's germline CDR1 is SGHVS and CDR2 FQNEAQ. CDR3 DNA: TGTGCCAGCAGCACTCGACAGGGAATGAACACTGAAGCTTTCTTT. It codes for CASSTRQGMNTEAFF.

This chain uses TRBV24-1 with TRBJ2-1, with TRBD1 matching 9 bases. The trim removed 2 bases at V and 1 base at J, leaving 2 bases unmatched. The CDR3 loop spans 16 amino acids. Germline V gene data show CDR1 as KGHDR and CDR2 as SFDVKD. In DNA, the CDR3 is TGTGCCACCAGTGATTCCGGGACAGGGTCCTACAATGAGCAGTTCTTC. Translated: CATSDSGTGSYNEQFF.

V and J are TRBV9 and TRBJ2-2; D possibly corresponds to TRBD1 (6 bases). V was cut by 0 bases and J by 3 bases, with 18 bases left in between. In germline, CDR1 is SGDLS, CDR2 YYNGEE. CDR3 length: 18 amino acids. CDR3 amino acids: CASSVAGQKARDTGELFF. DNA of the CDR3: TGTGCCAGCAGCGTAGCTGGACAGAAGGCCCGGGACACCGGGGAGCTGTTTTTT.

V usage is TRBV29-1 and J usage is TRBJ1-1; no definite D call. The CDR3 is 14 residues long. The germline V gene encodes CDR1 SQVTM and CDR2 ANQGSEA. CDR3 in amino acids: CSAPGLAEYTEAFF. CDR3 sequence (DNA): TGCAGTGCCCCGGGGTTAGCGGAATACACTGAAGCTTTCTTT.